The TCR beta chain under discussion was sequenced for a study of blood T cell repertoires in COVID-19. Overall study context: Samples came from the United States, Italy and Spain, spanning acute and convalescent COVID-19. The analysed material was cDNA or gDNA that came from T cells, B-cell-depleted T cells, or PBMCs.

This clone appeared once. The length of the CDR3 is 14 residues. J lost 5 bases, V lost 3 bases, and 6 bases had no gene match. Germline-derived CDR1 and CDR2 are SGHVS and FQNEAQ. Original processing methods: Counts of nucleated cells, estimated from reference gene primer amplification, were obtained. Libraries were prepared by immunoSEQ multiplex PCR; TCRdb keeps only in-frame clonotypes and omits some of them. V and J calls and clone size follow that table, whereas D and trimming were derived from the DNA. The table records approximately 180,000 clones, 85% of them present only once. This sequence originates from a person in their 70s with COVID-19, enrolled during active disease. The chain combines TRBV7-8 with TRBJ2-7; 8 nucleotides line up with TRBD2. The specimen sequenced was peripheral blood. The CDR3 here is CASSFERELDEQYF. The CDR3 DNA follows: TGTGCCAGCAGCTTCGAGCGGGAGCTCGACGAGCAGTACTTC.